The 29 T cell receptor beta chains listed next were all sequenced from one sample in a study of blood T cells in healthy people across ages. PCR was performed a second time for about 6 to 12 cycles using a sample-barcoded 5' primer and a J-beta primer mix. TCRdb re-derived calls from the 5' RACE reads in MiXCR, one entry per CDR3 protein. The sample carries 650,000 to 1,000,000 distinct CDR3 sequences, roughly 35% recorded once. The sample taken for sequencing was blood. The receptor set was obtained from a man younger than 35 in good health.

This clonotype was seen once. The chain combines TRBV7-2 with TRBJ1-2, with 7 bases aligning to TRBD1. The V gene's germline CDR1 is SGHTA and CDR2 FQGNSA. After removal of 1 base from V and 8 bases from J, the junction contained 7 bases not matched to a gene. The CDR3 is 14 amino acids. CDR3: CASSLEQGPWGYTF. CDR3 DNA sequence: TGTGCCAGCAGCTTAGAACAGGGGCCTTGGGGCTACACCTTC.

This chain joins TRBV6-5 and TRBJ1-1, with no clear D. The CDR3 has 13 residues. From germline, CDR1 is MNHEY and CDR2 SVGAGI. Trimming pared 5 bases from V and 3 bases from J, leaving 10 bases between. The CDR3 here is CASSRGRYTEAFF. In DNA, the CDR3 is TGTGCCAGCAGTCGCGGACGGTACACTGAAGCTTTCTTT.

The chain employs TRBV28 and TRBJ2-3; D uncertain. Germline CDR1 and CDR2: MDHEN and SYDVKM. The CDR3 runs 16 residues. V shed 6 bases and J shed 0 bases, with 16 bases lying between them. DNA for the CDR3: TGTGCCAGCAGCCAACCCTGGCGGCACAGCACAGATACGCAGTATTTT. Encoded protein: CASSQPWRHSTDTQYF.

CDR3 in amino acids: CASSGAEDRAREQYF. The CDR3, as DNA: TGTGCCAGCAGTGGAGCCGAAGACAGGGCCCGCGAGCAGTACTTC. The chain is built from TRBV6-1 and TRBJ2-7, with TRBD1 matching over 7 bases. After removal of 4 bases from V and 6 bases from J, the junction contained 12 bases not matched to a gene. The CDR3 has 15 residues. CDR1 MNHNS and CDR2 SASEGT come from the germline V gene.

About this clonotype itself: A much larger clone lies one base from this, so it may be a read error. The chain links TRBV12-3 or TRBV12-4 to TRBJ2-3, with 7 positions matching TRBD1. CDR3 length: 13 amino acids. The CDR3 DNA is TGTGCCAGCAGAGCGACGGGGACAGATGCGCAGTATTTT. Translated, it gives CASRATGTDAQYF.

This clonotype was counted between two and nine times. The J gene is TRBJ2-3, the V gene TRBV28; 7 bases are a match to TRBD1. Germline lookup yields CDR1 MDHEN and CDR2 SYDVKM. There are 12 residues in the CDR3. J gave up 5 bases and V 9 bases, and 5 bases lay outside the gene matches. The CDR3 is CASGTVVDTQYF. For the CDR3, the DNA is TGTGCCAGTGGGACAGTGGTAGATACGCAGTATTTT.

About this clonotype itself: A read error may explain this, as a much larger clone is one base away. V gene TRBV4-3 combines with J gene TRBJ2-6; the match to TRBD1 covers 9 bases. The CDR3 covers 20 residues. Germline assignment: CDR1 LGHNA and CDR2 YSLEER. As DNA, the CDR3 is TGCGCCAGCAGCCAAGATCTGTCTGCGGGACAGGGACTTGGGACCAACGTCCTGACTTTC. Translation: CASSQDLSAGQGLGTNVLTF.

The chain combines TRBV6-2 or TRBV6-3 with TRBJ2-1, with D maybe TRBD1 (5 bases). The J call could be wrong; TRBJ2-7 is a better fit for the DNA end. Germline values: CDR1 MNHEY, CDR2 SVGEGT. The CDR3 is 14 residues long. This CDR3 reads CASSWGSPYNEQYF. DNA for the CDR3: TGTGCCAGCAGTTGGGGCAGCCCCTACAATGAGCAGTACTTC.

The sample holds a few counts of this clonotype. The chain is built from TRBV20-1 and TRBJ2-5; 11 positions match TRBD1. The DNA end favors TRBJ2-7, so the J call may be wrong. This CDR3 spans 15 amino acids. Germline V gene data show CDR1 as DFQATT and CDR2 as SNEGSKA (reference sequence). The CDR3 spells CSARDSGQGGGEQYF. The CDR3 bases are TGCAGTGCTAGAGATTCGGGACAGGGGGGGGGCGAGCAGTACTTC.

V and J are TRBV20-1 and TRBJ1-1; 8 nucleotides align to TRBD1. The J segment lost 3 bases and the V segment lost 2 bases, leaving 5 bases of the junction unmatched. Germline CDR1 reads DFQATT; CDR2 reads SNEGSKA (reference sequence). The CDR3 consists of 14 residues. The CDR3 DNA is TGCAGTGCTAGATTGCTACAGGGGGACACTGAAGCTTTCTTT. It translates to CSARLLQGDTEAFF.

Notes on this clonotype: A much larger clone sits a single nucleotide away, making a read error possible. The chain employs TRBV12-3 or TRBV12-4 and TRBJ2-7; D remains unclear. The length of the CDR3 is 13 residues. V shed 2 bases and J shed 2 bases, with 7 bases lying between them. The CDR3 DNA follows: TGTGCCAGCAGTTTATGGCAGACCTACGAGCAGTACTTC. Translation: CASSLWQTYEQYF.

CDR3 loop: CASSIITGDYGYTF. In DNA, the CDR3 is TGTGCCAGCAGTATTATAACAGGGGATTATGGCTACACCTTC. The V call is TRBV28, the J call TRBJ1-2; 7 bases are a match to TRBD1. The CDR3 runs 14 residues. Germline V lookup: CDR1 MDHEN, CDR2 SYDVKM. V lost 5 bases and J lost 5; bases outside the gene matches: 8.

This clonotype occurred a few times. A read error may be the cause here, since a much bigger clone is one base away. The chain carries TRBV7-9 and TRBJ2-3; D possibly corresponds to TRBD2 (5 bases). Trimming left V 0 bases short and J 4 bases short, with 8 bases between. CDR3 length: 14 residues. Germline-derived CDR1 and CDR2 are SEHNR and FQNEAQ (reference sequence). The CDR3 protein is CASSLAAGPDTQYF. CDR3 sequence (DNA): TGTGCCAGCAGCTTAGCGGCGGGCCCAGATACGCAGTATTTT.

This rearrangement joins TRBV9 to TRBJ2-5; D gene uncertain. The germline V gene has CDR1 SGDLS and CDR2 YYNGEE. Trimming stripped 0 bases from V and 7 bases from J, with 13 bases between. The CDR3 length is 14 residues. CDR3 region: CASSVVPGTGTQYF. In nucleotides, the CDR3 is TGTGCCAGCAGCGTAGTCCCAGGAACGGGGACCCAGTACTTC.

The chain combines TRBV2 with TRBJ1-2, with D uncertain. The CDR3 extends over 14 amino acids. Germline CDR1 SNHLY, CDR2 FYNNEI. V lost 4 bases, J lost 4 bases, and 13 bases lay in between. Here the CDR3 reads CASSAAVNSYGYTF. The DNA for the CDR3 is TGTGCCAGCAGTGCCGCCGTAAATTCCTATGGCTACACCTTC.

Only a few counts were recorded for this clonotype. Written as DNA, the CDR3 is TGTGCCATTCGACAGGACTCCTATAATTCACCCCTCCACTTT. Translating gives CAIRQDSYNSPLHF. The rearrangement uses TRBV10-3 and TRBJ1-6; maybe TRBD1 (6 bases). Germline V gives CDR1 ENHRY, CDR2 SYGVKD. With 9 bases removed from V and 0 bases from J, the gap between germline ends came to 9 bases. This CDR3 contains 14 residues.

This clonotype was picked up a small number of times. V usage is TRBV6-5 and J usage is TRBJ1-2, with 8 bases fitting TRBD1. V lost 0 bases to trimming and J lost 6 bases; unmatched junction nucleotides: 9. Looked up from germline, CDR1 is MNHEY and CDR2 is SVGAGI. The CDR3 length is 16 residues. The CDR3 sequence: CASSYSGQGYGNGYTF. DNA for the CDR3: TGTGCCAGCAGTTACTCCGGACAGGGTTACGGAAATGGCTACACCTTC.

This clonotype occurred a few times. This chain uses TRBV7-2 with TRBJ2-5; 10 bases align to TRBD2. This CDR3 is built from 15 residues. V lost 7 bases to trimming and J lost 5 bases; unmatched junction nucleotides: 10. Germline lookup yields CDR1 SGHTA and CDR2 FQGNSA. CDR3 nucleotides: TGTGCCAGCACGTCTCAAGCGGGAGGGCGTGAGACCCAGTACTTC. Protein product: CASTSQAGGRETQYF.

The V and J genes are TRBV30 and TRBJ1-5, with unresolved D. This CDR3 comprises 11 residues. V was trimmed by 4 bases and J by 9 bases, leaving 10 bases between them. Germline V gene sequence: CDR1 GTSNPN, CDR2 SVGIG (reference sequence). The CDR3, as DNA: TGTGCCTGGACATTCTATCGGCCCCAGCATTTT. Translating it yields CAWTFYRPQHF.

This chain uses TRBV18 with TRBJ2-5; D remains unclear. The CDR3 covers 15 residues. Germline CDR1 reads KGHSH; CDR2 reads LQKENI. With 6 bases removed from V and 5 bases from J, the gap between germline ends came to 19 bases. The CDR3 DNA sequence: TGTGCCAGCTCCCCCCGACGAGCTGGAATGGAGACCCAGTACTTC. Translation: CASSPRRAGMETQYF. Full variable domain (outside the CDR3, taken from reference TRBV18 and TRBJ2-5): NAGVMQNPRHLVRRRGQEARLRCSPMKGHSHVYWYRQLPEEGLKFMVYLQKENIIDESGMPKERFSAEFPKEGPSILRIQQVVRGDSAAYFCASSPRRAGMETQYFGPGTRLLVL.

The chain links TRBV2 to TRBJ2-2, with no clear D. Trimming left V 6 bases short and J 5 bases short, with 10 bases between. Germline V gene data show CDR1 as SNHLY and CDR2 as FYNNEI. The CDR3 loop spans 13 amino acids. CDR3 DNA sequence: TGTGCCAGCAGAACCGGGCCTACCGGGGAGCTGTTTTTT. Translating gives CASRTGPTGELFF. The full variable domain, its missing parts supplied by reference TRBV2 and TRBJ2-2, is EPEVTQTPSHQVTQMGQEVILRCVPISNHLYFYWYRQILGQKVEFLVSFYNNEISEKSEIFDDQFSVERPDGSNFTLKIRSTKLEDSAMYFCASRTGPTGELFFGEGSRLTVL.

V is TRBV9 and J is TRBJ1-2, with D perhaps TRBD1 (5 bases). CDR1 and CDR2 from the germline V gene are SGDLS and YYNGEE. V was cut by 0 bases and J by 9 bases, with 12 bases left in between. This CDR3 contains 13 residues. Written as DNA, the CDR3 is TGTGCCAGCAGCGTAGGAGACAGCAAACGCTACACCTTC. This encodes CASSVGDSKRYTF.

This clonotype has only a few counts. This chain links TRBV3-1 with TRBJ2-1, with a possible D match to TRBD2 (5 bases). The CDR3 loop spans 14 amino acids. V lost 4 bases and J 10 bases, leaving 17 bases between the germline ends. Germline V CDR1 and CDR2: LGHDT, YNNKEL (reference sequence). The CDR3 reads CASSPRYWPGEQFF. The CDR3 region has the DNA TGTGCCAGCAGCCCTAGGTACTGGCCGGGGGAGCAGTTCTTC.

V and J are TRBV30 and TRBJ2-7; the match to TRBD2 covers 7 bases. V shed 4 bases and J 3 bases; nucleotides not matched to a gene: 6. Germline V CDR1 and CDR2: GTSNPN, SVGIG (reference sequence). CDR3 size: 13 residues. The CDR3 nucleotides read TGTGCCTGGATGGCGGGAGATCTCTACGAGCAGTACTTC. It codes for CAWMAGDLYEQYF.

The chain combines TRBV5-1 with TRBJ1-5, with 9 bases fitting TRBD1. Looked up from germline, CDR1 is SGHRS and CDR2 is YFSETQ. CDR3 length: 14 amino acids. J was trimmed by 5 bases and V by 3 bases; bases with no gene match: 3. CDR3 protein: CASSWRTGDQPQHF. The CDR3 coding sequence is TGCGCCAGCAGCTGGAGGACAGGGGATCAGCCCCAGCATTTT.

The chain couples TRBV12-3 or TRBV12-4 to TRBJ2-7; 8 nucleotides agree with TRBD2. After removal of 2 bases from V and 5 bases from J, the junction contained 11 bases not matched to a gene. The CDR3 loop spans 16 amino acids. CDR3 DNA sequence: TGTGCCAGCAGTTTAAACGGGGGGGGCTCCTACAACGAGCAGTACTTC. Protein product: CASSLNGGGSYNEQYF.

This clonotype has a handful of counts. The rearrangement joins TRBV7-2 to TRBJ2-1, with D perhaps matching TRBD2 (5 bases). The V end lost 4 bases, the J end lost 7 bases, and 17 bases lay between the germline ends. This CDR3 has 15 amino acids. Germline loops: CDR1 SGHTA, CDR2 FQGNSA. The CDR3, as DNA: TGTGCCAGCAGCTCCGACTTAATTACTAGTAATGAGCAGTTCTTC. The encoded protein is CASSSDLITSNEQFF. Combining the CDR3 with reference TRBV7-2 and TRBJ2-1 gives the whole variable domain GAGVSQSPSNKVTEKGKDVELRCDPISGHTALYWYRQSLGQGLEFLIYFQGNSAPDKSGLPSDRFSAERTGGSVSTLTIQRTQQEDSAVYLCASSSDLITSNEQFFGPGTRLTVL.

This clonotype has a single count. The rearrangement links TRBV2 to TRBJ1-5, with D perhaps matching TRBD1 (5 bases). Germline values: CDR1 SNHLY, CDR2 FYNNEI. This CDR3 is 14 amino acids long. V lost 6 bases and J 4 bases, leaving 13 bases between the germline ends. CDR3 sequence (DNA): TGTGCCAGCAGGGGGGTACGCAATAATCAGCCCCAGCATTTT. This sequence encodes CASRGVRNNQPQHF.

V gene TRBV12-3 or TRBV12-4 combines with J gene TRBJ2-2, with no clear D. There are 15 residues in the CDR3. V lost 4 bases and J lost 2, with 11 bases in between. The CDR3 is CASSSGSLNTGELFF. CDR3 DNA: TGTGCCAGCAGTTCCGGCAGTCTTAACACCGGGGAGCTGTTTTTT.